This is a list of T cell receptor beta chains from one sample in a study of blood T cells in healthy people across ages. Each CDR3 protein is one row after TCRdb ran MiXCR on the 5' RACE reads. Here the sample spans about 680,000 distinct CDR3 sequences, 45% to 50% being singletons. Sequences were obtained from blood. These receptors all stem from an older woman in good health. CDR3s include the opening cysteine and the closing phenylalanine or tryptophan. A D gene is named only where the DNA matches it firmly. Some rows have no size entry. The others give once, few or many, or a class for an expanded clone.

V,J,D,size,DNA,CDR3
TRBV5-6,TRBJ2-3,NA,NA,TGTGCCAGCAATCGAATACAAGATACGCAGTATTTT,CASNRIQDTQYF
TRBV5-1,TRBJ2-1,TRBD2,NA,TGCGCCAGCAGCTTGGGGTCGGCTAGCGGGAGCTATGAGCAGTTCTTC,CASSLGSASGSYEQFF
TRBV28,TRBJ2-7,NA,NA,TGTGCCAGCAGTCCCAGGGGTGGGACTACCTACGAGCAGTACTTC,CASSPRGGTTYEQYF
TRBV6-5,TRBJ1-6,NA,NA,TGTGCCAGCAGTTACTCGGACAGCTCCTATAATTCACCCCTCCACTTT,CASSYSDSSYNSPLHF
TRBV20-1,TRBJ2-7,TRBD1,few,TGCAGTGCTAGAGATCCGGGACAGGGCGCCTACGAGCAGTACTTC,CSARDPGQGAYEQYF
TRBV20-1,TRBJ2-1,TRBD2,medium-sized,TGCAGTGCTCCCGGGGTAGCGGGATACAATGAGCAGTTCTTC,CSAPGVAGYNEQFF
TRBV28,TRBJ2-1,TRBD1,NA,TGTGCCAGCAGCTACCCAAGACAGGGGAATGAGCAGTTCTTC,CASSYPRQGNEQFF
TRBV20-1,TRBJ1-3,NA,NA,TGCAGTGCTAGGACAGAGAACACCATATATTTT,CSARTENTIYF
TRBV29-1,TRBJ2-5,TRBD1,few,TGCAGCGGCGCCGGGACAGCAAAAGAGACCCAGTACTTC,CSGAGTAKETQYF
TRBV7-2,TRBJ2-3,NA,NA,TGTGCCAGCAGACCCCCCGGGATTAGCACAGATACGCAGTATTTT,CASRPPGISTDTQYF
TRBV2,TRBJ1-6,TRBD1,NA,TGTGCCAGCACTGACAGGGGAGCGAGGAATTCACCCCTCCACTTT,CASTDRGARNSPLHF
TRBV29-1,TRBJ2-3,NA,few,TGCAGCGTTGGCGAGGATACGCAGTATTTT,CSVGEDTQYF
TRBV6-2/TRBV6-3,TRBJ1-2,NA,once,TGTGCCAGCAGTCCCTTTCTGACCTATGGCTACACCTTC,CASSPFLTYGYTF
TRBV4-3,TRBJ1-6,NA,NA,TGCGCCAGCAGCCAGGCGTATAATTCACCCCTCCACTTT,CASSQAYNSPLHF
TRBV28,TRBJ1-4,NA,NA,TGTGCCAGCAGTTTAGGGACACGGAAAAAACTGTTTTTT,CASSLGTRKKLFF
TRBV20-1,TRBJ1-5,NA,NA,TGCAGTGCTCAAAGACGGCCTGATTTTAGCAATCAGCCCCAGCATTTT,CSAQRRPDFSNQPQHF
TRBV7-3,TRBJ1-1,NA,NA,TGTGCCAGCAGAAAGACATTTAACACTGAAGCTTTCTTT,CASRKTFNTEAFF
TRBV29-1,TRBJ2-5,TRBD1,NA,TGCAGCGTCCGTAGGGGGCGCCAAGAGACCCAGTACTTC,CSVRRGRQETQYF
TRBV7-3,TRBJ2-6,NA,once,TGTGCCAGCAGCTTGATAGGGCCTGGGGCCAACGTCCTGACTTTC,CASSLIGPGANVLTF
TRBV29-1,TRBJ2-7,TRBD1,NA,TGCAGCGCCCCATTGGACAGGGTTTACGAGCAGTACTTC,CSAPLDRVYEQYF
TRBV7-7,TRBJ2-3,NA,NA,TGTGCCAGCAGCTTTCGGGGACTCCCCACAGATACGCAGTATTTT,CASSFRGLPTDTQYF
TRBV7-9,TRBJ1-1,NA,NA,TGTGCCAGCAGCTCGATCGCCAGGGGAAGTACTGAAGCTTTCTTT,CASSSIARGSTEAFF
TRBV7-2,TRBJ2-7,NA,few,TGTGCCAGCAGCTTAGTTGGGGGAAGGGACGAGCAGTACTTC,CASSLVGGRDEQYF
TRBV5-1,TRBJ2-3,NA,few,TGCGCCAGCAGCTTGGCCTCGTCCTACACAGATACGCAGTATTTT,CASSLASSYTDTQYF
TRBV7-9,TRBJ2-7,TRBD2,NA,TGTGCCAGCACCCGAGGCCCTGGAGCGGGGTCAAGCTCCTACGAGCAGTACTTC,CASTRGPGAGSSSYEQYF
TRBV2,TRBJ1-2,NA,NA,TGTGCCAGCAGGCAGGGTGTTAACTATGGCTACACCTTC,CASRQGVNYGYTF
TRBV20-1,TRBJ1-6,NA,NA,TGCAGTGCTAGGGACACCTCTTTGGACCCCCTCCACTTT,CSARDTSLDPLHF
TRBV7-3,TRBJ2-3,NA,NA,TGTGCCAGCAGCTCGGGACCCCACACGGCAGATACGCAGTATTTT,CASSSGPHTADTQYF
TRBV20-1,TRBJ2-1,TRBD2,NA,TGCAGTGCTGGAGATCCCTCAGCGGGAGGACGTAATGAGCAGTTCTTC,CSAGDPSAGGRNEQFF